What follows describes a single T cell receptor (beta chain). The antigen remains undetermined. The sample originates from a study of early T cells in non-severe SARS-CoV-2 infection. Study conclusions and caveats: VDJdb matching favored anti-spike CD8 responses, missing private and CD4 specificities.

The CDR3 contains 13 residues. The germline V gene encodes CDR1 SGHDT and CDR2 YYEEEE. Trimming stripped 2 bases from V and 4 bases from J, with 9 bases between. Researchers attached unique molecular identifiers to individual cDNA molecules. TCRdb reprocessed the 5' RACE reads via MiXCR and lists one record per CDR3 protein. The sample has roughly 55,000 distinct CDR3 sequences, 11% seen once; the top ten hold 9.5% to 13%. This clonotype was sampled from an adult who was a healthcare worker with PCR-confirmed SARS-CoV-2 infection or an uninfected control (not recorded which). V gene TRBV5-6 combines with J gene TRBJ2-5; D ambiguous. The sample taken for sequencing was whole blood. In DNA form, the CDR3 reads TGTGCCAGCAGCTTTTCTGCGGCAGAGACCCAGTACTTC. Its translation: CASSFSAAETQYF.